The rows below give T cell receptor beta chains drawn from one sample of a study of T-cell memory formation after mild COVID-19. TCRdb used MiXCR to reprocess the 5' RACE reads, holding one entry per CDR3 protein. Here the sample spans around 500,000 distinct CDR3 sequences, 15% to 20% being singletons. Sequencing was done on a sample of PBMCs or a T cell subset sorted from them (not recorded which). The origin of the receptors is an adult woman who had mild COVID-19 (a few samples of this study predate the infection). Cell type and time point are not known. Both conserved end residues are trimmed from each CDR3. The order of the fields is CDR3 protein, V gene, J gene.

CDR3aa: ASSVDGSGAYNEQF
v_gene: TRBV9
j_gene: TRBJ2-1

CDR3aa: ASSYLTGGTEAF
v_gene: TRBV6-6
j_gene: TRBJ1-1

CDR3aa: ASSVGQGARNEQF
v_gene: TRBV9
j_gene: TRBJ2-1

CDR3aa: AWSIVSQNTGELF
v_gene: TRBV30
j_gene: TRBJ2-2

CDR3aa: ASGGTHQPQH
v_gene: TRBV9
j_gene: TRBJ1-5

CDR3aa: SARGGYETQY
v_gene: TRBV20-1
j_gene: TRBJ2-5

CDR3aa: ASSLAQGAEQF
v_gene: TRBV12-3/TRBV12-4
j_gene: TRBJ2-1

CDR3aa: ASSSPRTGDYEQY
v_gene: TRBV7-9
j_gene: TRBJ2-7

CDR3aa: ASSPPGANVLT
v_gene: TRBV7-9
j_gene: TRBJ2-6

CDR3aa: ASSLEDISYNEQF
v_gene: TRBV5-1
j_gene: TRBJ2-1

CDR3aa: ASSGETGGNTEAF
v_gene: TRBV12-3/TRBV12-4
j_gene: TRBJ1-1

CDR3aa: ASSLGQGSTNEKLF
v_gene: TRBV5-6
j_gene: TRBJ1-4

CDR3aa: ASSLPLNPTA
v_gene: TRBV7-2
j_gene: TRBJ2-3

CDR3aa: ASSPFTSGRSSDTQY
v_gene: TRBV3-1
j_gene: TRBJ2-3

CDR3aa: ASMLIPGVYEQY
v_gene: TRBV2
j_gene: TRBJ2-7

CDR3aa: ASSRGIGSSYEQY
v_gene: TRBV7-9
j_gene: TRBJ2-7

CDR3aa: ASSLGPAVEKLF
v_gene: TRBV7-9
j_gene: TRBJ1-4

CDR3aa: ATSDYQGHEQF
v_gene: TRBV24-1
j_gene: TRBJ2-1

CDR3aa: ASRHTNTGELF
v_gene: TRBV12-3/TRBV12-4
j_gene: TRBJ2-2

CDR3aa: ASVDGGLSYEQY
v_gene: TRBV2
j_gene: TRBJ2-7

CDR3aa: ASSVGTRSEQF
v_gene: TRBV9
j_gene: TRBJ2-1

CDR3aa: ASSLAGGFNTGELF
v_gene: TRBV5-6
j_gene: TRBJ2-2

CDR3aa: ASRPNRGGASYEQY
v_gene: TRBV2
j_gene: TRBJ2-7

CDR3aa: SLAGGTPETQY
v_gene: TRBV20-1
j_gene: TRBJ2-5

CDR3aa: ASSQGLQETQY
v_gene: TRBV2
j_gene: TRBJ2-5

CDR3aa: ASSPRSGTGAYEQY
v_gene: TRBV18
j_gene: TRBJ2-7

CDR3aa: ASRYHSGSEQY
v_gene: TRBV6-5
j_gene: TRBJ2-7

CDR3aa: ASSWDSNTGELF
v_gene: TRBV5-5
j_gene: TRBJ2-2

CDR3aa: ASSSKDSRGNSPLH
v_gene: TRBV5-1
j_gene: TRBJ1-6